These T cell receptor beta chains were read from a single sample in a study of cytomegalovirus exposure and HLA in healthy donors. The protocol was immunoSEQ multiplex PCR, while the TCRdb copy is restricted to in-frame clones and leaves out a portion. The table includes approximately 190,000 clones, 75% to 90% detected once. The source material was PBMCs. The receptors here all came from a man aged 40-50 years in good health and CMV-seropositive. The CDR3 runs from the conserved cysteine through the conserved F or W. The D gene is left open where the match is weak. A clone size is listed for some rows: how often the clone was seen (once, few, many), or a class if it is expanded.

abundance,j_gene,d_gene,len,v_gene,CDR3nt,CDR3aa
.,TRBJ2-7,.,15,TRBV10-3,TGTGCCATCAGCGGCGGAAACCGCCTGGCCTACGAGCAGTACTTC,CAISGGNRLAYEQYF
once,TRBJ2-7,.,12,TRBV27,TGTGCCAGCAGGAACAGGGTTGACGAGCAGTACTTC,CASRNRVDEQYF
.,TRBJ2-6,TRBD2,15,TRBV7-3,TGTGCCAGCAGCACGGGGGGGGCTGGGGCCAACGTCCTGACTTTC,CASSTGGAGANVLTF
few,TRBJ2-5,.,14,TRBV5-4,TGTGCCAGCAAGAAAACAGCCGACCAAGAGACCCAGTACTTC,CASKKTADQETQYF
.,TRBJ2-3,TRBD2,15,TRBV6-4,TGTGCCAGCAGTGTAGCGGGGGGGGCCACAGATACGCAGTATTTT,CASSVAGGATDTQYF
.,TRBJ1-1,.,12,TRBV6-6,TGTGCCAGCAGTCAAGAGCGGGGTGAAGCTTTCTTT,CASSQERGEAFF
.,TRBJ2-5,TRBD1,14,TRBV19,TGTGCCAGTAGTTACGGACAGGGGGCGCGGACCCAGTACTTC,CASSYGQGARTQYF
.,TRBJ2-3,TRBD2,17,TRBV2,TGTGCCAGCAGTGAAGGAACTAGCGGGGGGGGCACAGATACGCAGTATTTT,CASSEGTSGGGTDTQYF
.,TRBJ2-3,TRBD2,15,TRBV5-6,TGTGCCAGCAGCTTGGGCGGCGGGGGGGCAGGTACGCAGTATTTT,CASSLGGGGAGTQYF
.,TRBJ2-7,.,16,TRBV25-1,TGTGCCAGCAGTGAACTCGACGGGGGTAAAGCCTACGAGCAGTACTTC,CASSELDGGKAYEQYF
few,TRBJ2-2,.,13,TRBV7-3,TGTGCCAGCAGCAGGGACTACACCGGGGAGCTGTTTTTT,CASSRDYTGELFF
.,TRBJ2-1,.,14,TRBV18,TGTGCCAGCTCACCGGCCCGGGGGTATAATGAGCAGTTCTTC,CASSPARGYNEQFF
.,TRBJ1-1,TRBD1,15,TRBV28,TGTGCCAGCAGTCTTACGGGGACAGGGCACACTGAAGCTTTCTTT,CASSLTGTGHTEAFF
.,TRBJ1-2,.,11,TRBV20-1,TGCAGTGCCACGACTGGCTCCGGCTACACCTTC,CSATTGSGYTF
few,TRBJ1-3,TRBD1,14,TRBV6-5,TGTGCCAGCAGAGAACAGGGGTCCGGAAACACCATATATTTT,CASREQGSGNTIYF
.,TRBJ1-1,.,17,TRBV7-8,TGTGCCAGCAGCGTTTTAGTGTCCAGGGAGGCGAACACTGAAGCTTTCTTT,CASSVLVSREANTEAFF
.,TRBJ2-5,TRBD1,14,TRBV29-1,TGCAGCGCCGAAACAGGGGTGAGCATGGAGACCCAGTACTTC,CSAETGVSMETQYF
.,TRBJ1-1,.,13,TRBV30,TGTGCCTGGAGTAACAGTATGAACACTGAAGCTTTCTTT,CAWSNSMNTEAFF